These T cell receptor beta chains were read from a single sample in a study of CD4 and CD8 cells across lung adenocarcinoma regions. TCRdb analysed the PCR reads with MiXCR anew, one entry per CDR3 protein. This sample carries 20,000 to 25,000 distinct CDR3 sequences, around 51% of them seen once, and the ten largest clones take 25% to 30%. Specimen: CD8+ T cells from the center of a lung tumor. The receptor source for this set is a female donor with lung adenocarcinoma. The CD4 and CD8 labels of this study may be unreliable. The CDR3 runs from the conserved cysteine through the conserved F or W. Fields, in order: V gene, clone size, CDR3 length, D gene, J gene, CDR3 DNA, CDR3 protein. A D gene is named only where the DNA matches it firmly. Expanded clones are given a class, and other clones once, few, many or no size at all.

TRBV12-3/TRBV12-4	-	14	-	TRBJ1-3	TGTGCCAGCAGTCTATCTGGATCTGGAAACACCATATATTTT	CASSLSGSGNTIYF
TRBV27	few	15	-	TRBJ1-6	TGTGCCAGCAAGGTGGAAAGAGCGACCCGTTCACCCCTCCACTTT	CASKVERATRSPLHF
TRBV10-2	many	13	TRBD1	TRBJ2-3	TGCGCCAGCAACGGACAGGGGTTAGATACGCAGTATTTT	CASNGQGLDTQYF
TRBV19	once	17	TRBD2	TRBJ2-1	TGTGCCAGTAGTATAGATCAGGGACTAGCCGGCTCCAATGAGCAGTTCTTC	CASSIDQGLAGSNEQFF
TRBV4-1	many	20	TRBD1	TRBJ2-3	TGCGCCAGCAGCCAACGGTGGGGGACAGGGGCGAACCTAATAAAAGATACGCAGTATTTT	CASSQRWGTGANLIKDTQYF
TRBV27	-	11	-	TRBJ2-3	TGTGCGATCGGTCCCAAAAATATGCAGTACTTT	CAIGPKNMQYF
TRBV11-2	many	16	-	TRBJ2-1	TGTGCCAGCAGCTTAAGTTTTGGGGACTCCTACAATGAGCAGTTCTTC	CASSLSFGDSYNEQFF
TRBV27	-	12	-	TRBJ2-3	TGTGCCGGCGGCCCCCACACAGATACCCAGTATTTT	CAGGPHTDTQYF
TRBV6-1	-	14	-	TRBJ2-2	TGTGCCAGCAGTGAAGTTCCGTTTGACGGGGAGCTGTTTTTT	CASSEVPFDGELFF
TRBV6-1	-	14	TRBD2	TRBJ2-1	TGTGCCAGCCTCCCTAGCGGGAGCTACAATGAGCAGTTCTTC	CASLPSGSYNEQFF
TRBV6-1	-	16	TRBD2	TRBJ2-1	TGTGCCAGCAGTGTTCTAGCGGGAGACTCCTACAATGAGCAGTTCTTC	CASSVLAGDSYNEQFF
TRBV2	-	13	-	TRBJ2-7	TGTGCCAGCAGTGAACCTCTCCGTTACGAGCAGTACTTC	CASSEPLRYEQYF
TRBV12-5	medium-sized	16	TRBD1	TRBJ2-1	TGTGCTAGTGGTTTGGCAAAAGGACAGGGGAGCAATGAGCAGTTCTTC	CASGLAKGQGSNEQFF
TRBV6-1	-	14	TRBD2	TRBJ2-5	TGTGCCAGCACTAAACCGGGGGGGGGAGAGACCCAGTACTTC	CASTKPGGGETQYF
TRBV6-2/TRBV6-3	-	17	-	TRBJ2-3	TGTGCCAGCAGTTACAAGTTCGGGACCCCGGAGTTGAATACGCAGTATTTT	CASSYKFGTPELNTQYF
TRBV10-2	medium-sized	14	TRBD2	TRBJ2-1	TGCGCCAGCAAGCTAGCGGGGGGAAACAATGAGCAGTTCTTC	CASKLAGGNNEQFF
TRBV27	-	16	TRBD1	TRBJ2-2	TGTGCCAGCAATACTTTTGGGACAGGGATCACCGGGGAGCTGTTTTTT	CASNTFGTGITGELFF
TRBV6-1	-	18	TRBD2	TRBJ2-5	TGTGCCAGCAGTGAGTTCGGAGCGGGAGGGCCGGCGTCAGAGACCCAGTACTTC	CASSEFGAGGPASETQYF
TRBV19	once	13	-	TRBJ2-2	TGTGCCAGTAGGAAACAGAACACCGGGGAGCTGTTTTTT	CASRKQNTGELFF
TRBV27	few	13	-	TRBJ2-7	TGTGCCAGCAGTTTAGTGGGAAACTACGAGCAGTACTTC	CASSLVGNYEQYF
TRBV6-5	-	14	TRBD1	TRBJ2-3	TGTGCCAGCAGTTACTCGGGACAGGGGGATACGCAGTATTTT	CASSYSGQGDTQYF
TRBV6-1	-	16	TRBD2	TRBJ2-1	TGTGCCAGCAAGGCAACCGGGACTAGCGGGATTGGTGAGCAGTTCTTC	CASKATGTSGIGEQFF
TRBV5-6	-	16	-	TRBJ2-3	TGTGCCAGCAGCTTGCTGGCTGGGTCTAGCACAGATACGCAGTATTTT	CASSLLAGSSTDTQYF